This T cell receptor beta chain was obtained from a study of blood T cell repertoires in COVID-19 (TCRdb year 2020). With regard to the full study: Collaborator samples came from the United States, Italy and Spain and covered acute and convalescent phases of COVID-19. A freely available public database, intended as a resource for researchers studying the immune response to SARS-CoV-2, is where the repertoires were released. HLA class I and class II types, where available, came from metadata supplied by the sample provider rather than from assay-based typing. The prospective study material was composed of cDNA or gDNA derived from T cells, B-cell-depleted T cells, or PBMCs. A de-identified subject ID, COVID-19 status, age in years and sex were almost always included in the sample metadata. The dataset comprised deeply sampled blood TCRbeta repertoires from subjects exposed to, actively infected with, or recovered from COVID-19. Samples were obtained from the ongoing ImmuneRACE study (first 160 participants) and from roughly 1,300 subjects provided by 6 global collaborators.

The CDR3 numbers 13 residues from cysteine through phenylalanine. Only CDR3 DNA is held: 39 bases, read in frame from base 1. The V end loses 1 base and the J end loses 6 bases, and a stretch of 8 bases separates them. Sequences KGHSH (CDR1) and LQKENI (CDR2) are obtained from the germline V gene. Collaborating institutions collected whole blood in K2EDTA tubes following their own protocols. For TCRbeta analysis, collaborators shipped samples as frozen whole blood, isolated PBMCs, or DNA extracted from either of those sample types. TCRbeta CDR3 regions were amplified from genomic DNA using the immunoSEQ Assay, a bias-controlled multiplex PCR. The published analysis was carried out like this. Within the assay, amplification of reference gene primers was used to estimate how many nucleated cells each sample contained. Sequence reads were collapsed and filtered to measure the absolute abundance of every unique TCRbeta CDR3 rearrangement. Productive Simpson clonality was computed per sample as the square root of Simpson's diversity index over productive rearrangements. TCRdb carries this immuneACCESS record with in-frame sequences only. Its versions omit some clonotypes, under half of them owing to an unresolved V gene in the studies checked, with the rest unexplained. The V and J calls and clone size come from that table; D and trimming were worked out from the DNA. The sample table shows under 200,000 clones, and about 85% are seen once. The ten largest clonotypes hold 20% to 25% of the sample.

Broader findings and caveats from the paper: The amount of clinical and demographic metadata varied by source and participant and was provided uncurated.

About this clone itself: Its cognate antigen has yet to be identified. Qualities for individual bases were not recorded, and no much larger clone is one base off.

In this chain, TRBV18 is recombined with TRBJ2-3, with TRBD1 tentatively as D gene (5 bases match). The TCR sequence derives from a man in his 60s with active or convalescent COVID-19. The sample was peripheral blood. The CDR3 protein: CASSPQGWDTQYF. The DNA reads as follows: TGTGCCAGCTCACCACAGGGGTGGGATACGCAGTATTTT.